A single sample is the source of the 31 T cell receptor beta chains below, sequenced in a study of blood T cells in healthy people across ages. Together with a sample-barcoded 5' primer, a J-beta primer mix was included in a second PCR lasting roughly 6 to 12 cycles. TCRdb redid the calling of the 5' RACE reads with MiXCR, one entry per CDR3 protein. The data contain about 510,000 distinct CDR3 sequences, roughly a quarter of them singletons. Separately, the same data were catalogued under a study of T cells of mothers and their children.

Sequencing was carried out using blood. The receptors derive from a boy aged 2-9 years in good health.

There are a few counts of this clonotype. The chain joins TRBV7-2 to TRBJ2-1, with D perhaps matching TRBD2 (6 bases). This CDR3 has 15 residues. Germline CDR1 is SGHTA and CDR2 is FQGNSA. With 2 bases removed from V and 1 base from J, the gap between germline ends came to 9 bases. The CDR3 here is CASSLRGKSYNEQFF. CDR3 DNA sequence: TGTGCCAGCAGCTTACGCGGGAAGTCCTACAATGAGCAGTTCTTC.

The table lists this clonotype with a few counts. V is TRBV15 and J is TRBJ2-3; 9 bases line up with TRBD2. This CDR3 region has 20 residues. Germline V gene data show CDR1 as LNHNV and CDR2 as YYDKDF (reference sequence). Germline trimming cut 3 bases from V and 1 base from J; bases unmatched to any gene: 17. The CDR3 protein is CATSSRGYSGRRGGTDTQYF. The CDR3 DNA reads TGTGCCACCAGCAGTCGAGGCTATAGCGGGAGAAGGGGGGGCACAGATACGCAGTATTTT.

The chain uses TRBV6-2 or TRBV6-3 and TRBJ1-2; D not resolved. V was clipped by 6 bases and J by 0 bases, with 20 bases between them. CDR3 size: 17 residues. Germline CDR1 MNHEY, CDR2 SVGEGT. The CDR3 reads CASSYTGGSISNYGYTF. CDR3 DNA: TGTGCCAGCAGCTACACGGGAGGGTCGATATCTAACTATGGCTACACCTTC.

The V call is TRBV20-1, the J call TRBJ1-5; TRBD1 agrees at 12 bases. From germline, CDR1 is DFQATT and CDR2 SNEGSKA (reference sequence). V gave up 1 base and J gave up 2 bases; unmatched junction bases: 9. This CDR3 region has 18 residues. The CDR3 sequence is CSARAGTGGRVGNQPQHF. CDR3 DNA sequence: TGCAGTGCTAGAGCCGGGACAGGGGGCAGGGTAGGCAATCAGCCCCAGCATTTT.

The rearrangement uses TRBV24-1 and TRBJ2-3; D may be TRBD1 or TRBD2 (5 bases each). Germline values: CDR1 KGHDR, CDR2 SFDVKD. V lost 4 bases, J lost 5 bases, and 15 bases lay in between. CDR3 length equals 15 residues. This chain's CDR3 is CATSDRGRGEDTQYF. In DNA form, the CDR3 reads TGTGCCACCAGTGACCGCGGCCGAGGGGAAGATACGCAGTATTTT.

The rearrangement uses TRBV7-2 and TRBJ2-7, with 12 bases fitting TRBD2. Germline lookup yields CDR1 SGHTA and CDR2 FQGNSA. The V gene end was trimmed by 4 bases and the J gene end by 7 bases; junction bases not matched to a gene: 8. CDR3 length: 15 amino acids. The CDR3 loop reads CASSSTLLAGGEQYF. CDR3 DNA: TGTGCCAGCAGCTCCACTTTGCTAGCGGGAGGGGAGCAGTACTTC.

The sample holds a few counts of this clonotype. The chain is built from TRBV19 and TRBJ2-5, with a tentative D call TRBD2 (6 bases). V was pared by 6 bases and J by 1 base, with 12 bases between. CDR3 length: 14 amino acids. Germline V lookup: CDR1 LNHDA, CDR2 SQIVND (reference sequence). CDR3 protein: CASSAGTFQETQYF. The CDR3 DNA reads as TGTGCCAGTAGCGCCGGGACTTTCCAAGAGACCCAGTACTTC.

This clonotype was counted once. This chain joins TRBV2 and TRBJ2-1, with unresolved D. Germline V gene lookup returns CDR1 SNHLY and CDR2 FYNNEI. The CDR3 totals 15 residues. V dropped 1 base and J dropped 3 bases, with 10 bases sitting between them. This CDR3 reads CASSEGGVGYNEQFF. DNA of the CDR3: TGTGCCAGCAGTGAAGGTGGGGTAGGCTACAATGAGCAGTTCTTC. The variable domain in full, completed from reference TRBV2 and TRBJ2-1, reads EPEVTQTPSHQVTQMGQEVILRCVPISNHLYFYWYRQILGQKVEFLVSFYNNEISEKSEIFDDQFSVERPDGSNFTLKIRSTKLEDSAMYFCASSEGGVGYNEQFFGPGTRLTVL.

There are a few counts of this clonotype. This chain links TRBV13 with TRBJ2-5; TRBD2 matches 12 bases. The end of the DNA fits TRBJ2-1 better, so the J call may be wrong. The germline V gene encodes CDR1 PRHDT and CDR2 FYEKMQ (reference sequence). CDR3 length equals 13 residues. DNA for the CDR3: TGTGCCACCGAGACTAGCGGGGGAGCAAAGCAGTTCTTC. Translating it yields CATETSGGAKQFF.

This clonotype turned up a few times. The rearrangement joins TRBV7-9 to TRBJ2-7, with D maybe TRBD1 (6 bases). Trimming left V 5 bases short and J 5 bases short, with 16 bases between. This CDR3 has 14 residues. Germline V lookup: CDR1 SEHNR, CDR2 FQNEAQ (reference sequence). CDR3 DNA: TGTGCCAGCAGCGACAGGCAAGATAAGGACGAGCAGTACTTC. Translating it yields CASSDRQDKDEQYF.

This clonotype was picked up a small number of times. The chain employs TRBV6-5 and TRBJ2-2; D ambiguous. The CDR3 contains 13 residues. Germline CDR1 MNHEY, CDR2 SVGAGI. The V end was cut by 6 bases, the J end by 7 bases, with 12 bases between. DNA for the CDR3: TGTGCCAGCAGGTCCGACGCTGGCGGGGAGCTGTTTTTT. Translated, it gives CASRSDAGGELFF.

This clonotype came up many times. The chain uses TRBV5-5 and TRBJ1-4; D might be TRBD1 (5 bases). The V gene's germline CDR1 is SGHKS and CDR2 YYEKEE (reference sequence). With 2 bases removed from V and 7 bases from J, the gap between germline ends came to 9 bases. The CDR3 covers 13 residues. In nucleotides, the CDR3 is TGTGCCAGCAGCTTTCGGGGCCTTGAAAAACTGTTTTTT. Its protein is CASSFRGLEKLFF. Looking up the rest from reference TRBV5-5 and TRBJ1-4 gives the full variable domain: DAGVTQSPTHLIKTRGQQVTLRCSPISGHKSVSWYQQVLGQGPQFIFQYYEKEERGRGNFPDRFSARQFPNYSSELNVNALLLGDSALYLCASSFRGLEKLFFGSGTQLSVL.

This sequence joins TRBV5-1 and TRBJ2-6; D not certain. Trimming left V 0 bases short and J 0 bases short, with 7 bases between. The CDR3 has 16 residues. The germline gives CDR1 SGHRS, CDR2 YFSETQ. The CDR3 DNA follows: TGCGCCAGCAGCTTGGAAGGGTTCTCTGGGGCCAACGTCCTGACTTTC. It codes for CASSLEGFSGANVLTF.

The chain uses TRBV12-3 or TRBV12-4 and TRBJ2-5; 8 bases match TRBD2. The CDR3 covers 15 residues. The V gene end was trimmed by 3 bases and the J gene end by 4 bases; junction bases not matched to a gene: 7. CDR3 nucleotide sequence: TGTGCCAGCAGTTTGGGACTAGTTCTTTCAGAGACCCAGTACTTC. Its protein is CASSLGLVLSETQYF.

J is TRBJ1-2 and V is TRBV3-1; 9 bases agree with TRBD1. The CDR3 spans 15 residues. Trimming took 1 base from V and 5 from J; bases not matched to a gene: 5. CDR1 and CDR2 (germline): LGHDT, YNNKEL (reference sequence). CDR3: CASSQGTGEGYGYTF. CDR3 DNA: TGTGCCAGCAGCCAAGGGACAGGGGAAGGTTATGGCTACACCTTC.

V usage is TRBV7-9 and J usage is TRBJ2-7; D is perhaps TRBD1 or TRBD2 (6 bases each). Germline values: CDR1 SEHNR, CDR2 FQNEAQ (reference sequence). Trimming pared 0 bases from V and 0 bases from J, leaving 12 bases between. The CDR3 has 16 amino acids. The CDR3 spells CASSLAGGKISYEQYF. The CDR3 DNA follows: TGTGCCAGCAGCTTAGCGGGGGGCAAGATCTCCTACGAGCAGTACTTC. Filled out from reference TRBV7-9 and TRBJ2-7, the complete variable domain reads DTGVSQNPRHKITKRGQNVTFRCDPISEHNRLYWYRQTLGQGPEFLTYFQNEAQLEKSRLLSDRFSAERPKGSFSTLEIQRTEQGDSAMYLCASSLAGGKISYEQYFGPGTRLTVT.

This clonotype was found a few times. This chain connects TRBV6-1 to TRBJ2-5; D not certain. Germline assignment: CDR1 MNHNS and CDR2 SASEGT. Trimming left V 2 bases short and J 4 bases short, with 17 bases between. The CDR3 loop spans 16 amino acids. The CDR3 here is CASSERRRTNLETQYF. The CDR3 bases are TGTGCCAGCAGTGAACGCAGGAGAACGAACCTAGAGACCCAGTACTTC.

The table lists this clonotype with a few counts. The V call is TRBV20-1, the J call TRBJ2-7, with TRBD2 matching 14 bases. The germline CDR1 and CDR2 sequences are DFQATT and SNEGSKA (reference sequence). CDR3 length: 14 amino acids. Here the CDR3 reads CSAPRLAGGYEQYF. In DNA form, the CDR3 reads TGCAGCGCCCCCCGACTAGCGGGAGGGTACGAGCAGTACTTC.

A few counts support this clonotype. This chain links TRBV20-1 with TRBJ2-1, with 10 bases lining up with TRBD2. With V trimmed by 4 bases and J by 2 bases, 14 bases remained unmatched. CDR3 length: 18 amino acids. Germline assignment: CDR1 DFQATT and CDR2 SNEGSKA (reference sequence). CDR3: CSANVRLSGGRPYNEQFF. Here the CDR3 DNA reads TGCAGTGCTAACGTTCGCCTTAGCGGGGGGCGTCCCTACAATGAGCAGTTCTTC.

The V call is TRBV27, the J call TRBJ2-7; 15 bases map to TRBD2. This CDR3 region has 16 residues. The germline gives CDR1 MNHEY, CDR2 SMNVEV (reference sequence). With V trimmed by 7 bases and J by 3 bases, 7 bases remained unmatched. The CDR3 reads CASTPLGLAGGYEQYF. The DNA for the CDR3 is TGTGCCAGCACGCCCCTGGGACTAGCGGGAGGCTACGAGCAGTACTTC.

As for this clonotype: At one boundary the junction diverges from the germline segment, which might be a read error. This sequence joins TRBV4-2 and TRBJ2-7; tentative D call: TRBD2 (5 bases). Germline CDR1 and CDR2: LGHNA and YNFKEQ. CDR3 length equals 18 residues. CDR3 DNA sequence: TGTGCCAGCAGCAAAGGACGGGCGGGCCGAGACATCGTATACGAGCAGTGCTTC. Translation: CASSKGRAGRDIVYEQCF.

The sample holds a few counts of this clonotype. J is TRBJ2-5 and V is TRBV9; D is unresolved. In germline, CDR1 is SGDLS, CDR2 YYNGEE. The CDR3 spans 13 residues. Trimming removed 0 bases from V and 2 bases from J, with 5 bases in between. CDR3 region: CASSVAIQETQYF. Written as DNA, the CDR3 is TGTGCCAGCAGCGTAGCGATACAAGAGACCCAGTACTTC.

The CDR3 DNA is TGCGCCAGCAGCGAAGTTAGCGGGGAGTGGGATACGCAGTATTTT. Protein product: CASSEVSGEWDTQYF. The chain recombines TRBV5-1 with TRBJ2-3, with TRBD2 matching over 8 bases. Germline V gives CDR1 SGHRS, CDR2 YFSETQ. The CDR3 contains 15 residues. J gave up 6 bases and V 4 bases, and 10 bases lay outside the gene matches.

The chain is built from TRBV15 and TRBJ1-3; D not resolved. The CDR3 loop spans 16 amino acids. Trimming left V 0 bases short and J 0 bases short, with 9 bases between. The germline CDR1 and CDR2 sequences are LNHNV and YYDKDF (reference sequence). CDR3 coding DNA: TGTGCCACCAGCAGAGATTTGGATTTCTCTGGAAACACCATATATTTT. It yields the protein CATSRDLDFSGNTIYF.

This clonotype was seen more than once but under ten times. The chain couples TRBV6-6 to TRBJ2-7; possible D gene TRBD1, 6 bases. V shed 0 bases and J shed 5 bases, with 14 bases lying between them. Germline loops: CDR1 MNHNY, CDR2 SVGAGI (reference sequence). This CDR3 comprises 15 residues. CDR3 loop: CASSYSGGRGDEQYF. The DNA for the CDR3 is TGTGCCAGCAGTTACTCTGGCGGCAGGGGCGACGAGCAGTACTTC.

The table lists this clonotype with a few counts. CDR3 amino acids: CASSQDRLAGVTDTQYF. The CDR3 bases are TGTGCCAGCAGCCAAGATCGGCTAGCGGGGGTAACAGATACGCAGTATTTT. The V gene is TRBV3-1, the J gene TRBJ2-3, with TRBD2 identical over 10 bases. Germline-derived CDR1 and CDR2 are LGHDT and YNNKEL (reference sequence). The trim removed 0 bases at V and 3 bases at J, leaving 6 bases unmatched. The CDR3 runs 17 residues.

The CDR3 reads CASSVGPGEQYF. CDR3 in DNA: TGTGCCAGTAGTGTCGGGCCTGGGGAGCAGTACTTC. This chain links TRBV19 with TRBJ2-7; D not resolved. CDR1 LNHDA and CDR2 SQIVND come from the germline V gene (reference sequence). The CDR3 extends over 12 amino acids. V lost 5 bases and J lost 7, with 12 bases in between.

The rearrangement joins TRBV20-1 to TRBJ2-1; 9 nucleotides agree with TRBD2. The germline V gene encodes CDR1 DFQATT and CDR2 SNEGSKA (reference sequence). This CDR3 has 15 residues. With V trimmed by 1 base and J by 5 bases, 6 bases remained unmatched. CDR3: CSARAPASGNNEQFF. The CDR3 nucleotides read TGCAGTGCTAGAGCCCCGGCTAGCGGGAACAATGAGCAGTTCTTC.

This rearrangement joins TRBV6-1 to TRBJ1-4, with D perhaps TRBD1 (5 bases). V lost 3 bases to trimming and J lost 8 bases, with 13 bases between them. This CDR3 spans 14 amino acids. Germline lookup yields CDR1 MNHNS and CDR2 SASEGT. CDR3 bases: TGTGCCAGCAGTGAGGTTCCTAAGGGGGAAAAACTGTTTTTT. Amino acids: CASSEVPKGEKLFF.

The V gene is TRBV25-1, the J gene TRBJ2-2; 9 nucleotides agree with TRBD1. CDR1 and CDR2 from the germline V gene are MGHDK and SYGVNS. Trimming removed 11 bases from V and 1 base from J; junction bases left unmatched: 8. This CDR3 region has 15 residues. CDR3 amino acids: CAGRTGGLNTGELFF. DNA for the CDR3: TGTGCCGGCCGTACAGGGGGCTTGAACACCGGGGAGCTGTTTTTT.

V and J are TRBV20-1 and TRBJ2-5, with D uncertain. The tail of the sequence fits TRBJ2-7 better, so the J call may be wrong. This CDR3 has 14 amino acids. CDR1 is DFQATT and CDR2 is SNEGSKA in the germline V gene (reference sequence). DNA of the CDR3: TGCAGTGCTAGAGATACCCAAGCCCCCTACGAGCAGTACTTC. It translates to CSARDTQAPYEQYF.